These 8 T cell receptor beta chains were sequenced from one sample in a study of blood T cell repertoires in COVID-19. Clones were read by immunoSEQ multiplex PCR, and TCRdb kept only the in-frame ones, dropping some. The table records about 210,000 clones, roughly four fifths of them present only once. Sample: peripheral blood. The receptors stem from a woman aged 40-49 years with active or convalescent COVID-19.

The chain employs TRBV11-2 and TRBJ1-2; D is unclear. Between the trimmed V and J ends, which lost 0 bases and 4 bases, there was a span of 15 bases. CDR3 length: 16 residues. Per germline, CDR1 SGHAT and CDR2 FQNNGV. CDR3: CASSLERLTEIYGYTF. DNA for the CDR3: TGTGCCAGCAGCTTAGAACGCCTTACCGAGATCTATGGCTACACCTTC.

V is TRBV6-5 and J is TRBJ2-2; 12 bases are shared with TRBD2. V trimming: 6 bases; J trimming: 6 bases; junction bases outside the gene matches: 2. In germline, CDR1 is MNHEY, CDR2 SVGAGI. The CDR3 consists of 14 residues. For the CDR3, the DNA is TGTGCCAGCAGCCTAGCGGGGGGGCCCGGGGAGCTGTTTTTT. Its protein product is CASSLAGGPGELFF.

On this clone itself: Compared with germline, one end of the junction differs, possibly owing to a read error. The CDR3 DNA follows: TGTGCTAGCAGCTTATGGGAACAGGGAGCTCCTCGTGGCACAGATACGCAGTATTTT. It translates to CASSLWEQGAPRGTDTQYF. This rearrangement joins TRBV7-7 to TRBJ2-3, with a tentative D call TRBD1 (6 bases). The germline V gene has CDR1 SSHAT and CDR2 FNYEAQ (reference sequence). The CDR3 consists of 19 residues. Supplemented by reference TRBV7-7 and TRBJ2-3, the full variable domain reads GAGVSQSPRYKVTKRGQDVTLRCDPISSHATLYWYQQALGQGPEFLTYFNYEAQPDKSGLPSDRFSAERPEGSISTLTIQRTEQRDSAMYRCASSLWEQGAPRGTDTQYFGPGTRLTVL.

The chain recombines TRBV7-3 with TRBJ2-5; 9 nucleotides line up with TRBD1. The V gene's germline CDR1 is SGHTA and CDR2 FQGTGA. V shed 5 bases and J 4 bases; nucleotides not matched to a gene: 11. The CDR3 runs 16 residues. In DNA, the CDR3 is TGTGCCAGCAGCCCCCGCTCCGGGACAGGGATAGAGACCCAGTACTTC. The encoded protein is CASSPRSGTGIETQYF.

The rearrangement joins TRBV7-8 to TRBJ2-1, with a weak D call TRBD1 (5 bases). Germline loops: CDR1 SGHVS, CDR2 FQNEAQ. This CDR3 has 15 residues. Trimming removed 7 bases from V and 0 bases from J, with 13 bases in between. In DNA, the CDR3 is TGTGCCAGCACCATTAGAAGGGGCTCCTACAATGAGCAGTTCTTC. It is translated as CASTIRRGSYNEQFF.

The V call is TRBV4-3, the J call TRBJ1-6; 9 bases are a match to TRBD1. With V trimmed by 3 bases and J by 2 bases, 5 bases remained unmatched. Germline V gene data show CDR1 as LGHNA and CDR2 as YSLEER. The CDR3 totals 17 residues. The CDR3 region has the DNA TGCGCCAGCAGCCAGGTACAGGGGGCCACCTATAATTCACCCCTCCACTTT. Its protein is CASSQVQGATYNSPLHF.

This chain joins TRBV20-1 and TRBJ2-7; TRBD2 aligns across 11 bases. The germline V gene encodes CDR1 DFQATT and CDR2 SNEGSKA (reference sequence). The CDR3 runs to 15 residues. J was trimmed by 3 bases and V by 3 bases; bases with no gene match: 7. CDR3 protein: CSASPWGTSGYEQYF. The CDR3 nucleotides are TGCAGTGCTAGTCCGTGGGGGACTAGCGGCTACGAGCAGTACTTC.

The chain combines TRBV11-2 with TRBJ2-1; a weak D match, TRBD2 (5 bases). Germline CDR1 and CDR2: SGHAT and FQNNGV. Trimming stripped 3 bases from V and 4 bases from J, with 16 bases between. The CDR3 has 16 amino acids. CDR3 nucleotide sequence: TGTGCCAGCAGCTTCCACCGGAGCGGAGGATACAATGAGCAGTTCTTC. It specifies CASSFHRSGGYNEQFF.